The 7 T cell receptor beta chains below were found in one sample sequenced in a study of T cells in Graves' hyperthyroidism and ophthalmopathy. Amplified TCR beta CDR3 regions came from RNA transcripts. The HTBI set primed first-round TCR CDR3 RT-PCR. TCRdb processed the multiplex PCR reads anew with MiXCR; each CDR3 protein has one entry. The data hold approximately 380,000 distinct CDR3 sequences, with around 15% observed a single time. The sample taken for sequencing was blood. The receptors were gathered from a man aged 50-59 years with Graves' ophthalmopathy.

This clonotype was observed many times. The J gene is TRBJ2-5, the V gene TRBV6-1, with 7 bases identical to TRBD2. Looked up from germline, CDR1 is MNHNS and CDR2 is SASEGT. This CDR3 is 15 amino acids long. The trim removed 0 bases at V and 4 bases at J, leaving 5 bases unmatched. This CDR3 reads CASSEAGGRGETQYF. The CDR3 region has the DNA TGTGCCAGCAGTGAAGCCGGGGGGAGAGGAGAGACCCAGTACTTC.

The genes are TRBV25-1 and TRBJ2-6; D is uncertain. Trimming took off 8 bases at V and 0 bases at J, with 11 bases between the two ends. Germline-derived CDR1 and CDR2 are MGHDK and SYGVNS. The CDR3 extends over 15 amino acids. The CDR3 loop is CASAGDGSGANVLTF. As DNA, the CDR3 is TGTGCCAGCGCAGGAGACGGCTCTGGGGCCAACGTCCTGACTTTC.

This clonotype was recorded at least ten times. The chain has TRBV7-9 and TRBJ2-1, with D possibly matching TRBD2 (6 bases). The CDR3 has 15 residues. The V gene lost 5 bases and the J gene lost 0 bases, with 11 bases spanning the gap. From germline, CDR1 is SEHNR and CDR2 FQNEAQ (reference sequence). This chain's CDR3 is CASSARGNSYNEQFF. The CDR3, as DNA: TGTGCCAGCAGCGCCCGGGGGAACTCCTACAATGAGCAGTTCTTC.

This clonotype appeared many times. The chain is built from TRBV6-1 and TRBJ2-4, with 10 bases aligning to TRBD2. Germline CDR1 and CDR2: MNHNS and SASEGT. V was pared by 6 bases and J by 7 bases, with 3 bases of the junction left unmatched. The CDR3 covers 13 residues. The CDR3 bases are TGTGCCAGCAGAGCGGGAGGGGTGAACATTCAGTACTTC. Translation gives CASRAGGVNIQYF.

This clonotype has a count of ten or more. This rearrangement joins TRBV30 to TRBJ2-7; D remains ambiguous. The germline V and J ends were trimmed by 2 bases and 2 bases, with 13 bases remaining between them. CDR1 GTSNPN and CDR2 SVGIG come from the germline V gene (reference sequence). The CDR3 totals 14 residues. The CDR3 DNA is TGTGCCTGGAGTAAGGCATATTTTCCCTACGAGCAGTACTTC. It specifies CAWSKAYFPYEQYF.

Ten or more counts support this clonotype. The chain uses TRBV7-9 and TRBJ2-7; tentatively, D is TRBD2 (6 bases). CDR1 is SEHNR and CDR2 is FQNEAQ in the germline V gene (reference sequence). The CDR3 is 18 amino acids. V shed 1 base and J shed 1 base, with 20 bases lying between them. This CDR3 reads CASSLGNWAGGISYEQYF. The CDR3 nucleotides read TGTGCCAGCAGCTTAGGGAACTGGGCAGGAGGGATTTCCTACGAGCAGTACTTC. The full variable domain, its missing parts supplied by reference TRBV7-9 and TRBJ2-7, is DTGVSQNPRHKITKRGQNVTFRCDPISEHNRLYWYRQTLGQGPEFLTYFQNEAQLEKSRLLSDRFSAERPKGSFSTLEIQRTEQGDSAMYLCASSLGNWAGGISYEQYFGPGTRLTVT.

This sequence joins TRBV15 and TRBJ2-7, with TRBD1 as a possible D gene (7 bases). Looked up from germline, CDR1 is LNHNV and CDR2 is YYDKDF (reference sequence). V was pared by 3 bases and J by 3 bases, with 12 bases between. The CDR3 extends over 14 amino acids. CDR3 DNA sequence: TGTGCCACCAGCAGGTGGGGGGACAGCTACGAGCAGTACTTC. Its translation is CATSRWGDSYEQYF.